This T cell receptor beta chain was captured by sequencing in a study of blood T cells in healthy people across ages. The CDR3 consists of 13 residues. The V gene lost 5 bases and the J gene lost 11 bases, with 21 bases spanning the gap. Germline V CDR1 and CDR2: SQVTM, ANQGSEA. For the second PCR, which ran for roughly 6 to 11 cycles, a sample-barcoded 5' primer and a J-beta primer mix were used. Each CDR3 protein gets one entry after TCRdb re-called the 5' RACE reads with MiXCR. The table includes more than 900,000 distinct CDR3 sequences, roughly 28% detected once. This clonotype appeared many times. These data were also filed under a second study, of T cells of mothers and their children. According to that study: Mothers and children who were related shared slightly more overlap than unrelated pairs, but not significantly more. Detection yielded no persistent microchimeric T cell clones.

The sequence was collected from a woman aged 40 to 50 in good health. The rearrangement joins TRBV29-1 to TRBJ2-5; possible D gene TRBD2, 6 bases. Specimen: blood. Here the CDR3 reads CSVQRGTGRQQYF. In DNA, the CDR3 is TGCAGCGTTCAAAGAGGGACTGGGAGGCAGCAGTACTTC.